The 28 T cell receptor beta chains given below trace back to one sample, sequenced in a study of blood T cell repertoires in COVID-19. TCRdb's copy holds only in-frame clones and misses some; the assay was immunoSEQ multiplex PCR. The sample holds 34,000 or so clones, approximately 90% seen once. The source material was peripheral blood. The source is a man between 60 and 75 years old with active or convalescent COVID-19.

J is TRBJ2-2 and V is TRBV7-8; 8 nucleotides line up with TRBD1. Germline CDR1 is SGHVS and CDR2 is FQNEAQ. This CDR3 comprises 14 residues. With V trimmed by 5 bases and J by 8 bases, 7 bases remained unmatched. The DNA of the CDR3 is TGTGCCAGCAGCCAACCCAGGGGGCCAGGGGAGCTGTTTTTT. It yields the protein CASSQPRGPGELFF.

V usage is TRBV28 and J usage is TRBJ1-5, with 7 bases that match TRBD1. The CDR3 totals 16 residues. With V trimmed by 6 bases and J by 0 bases, 8 bases remained unmatched. Germline CDR1 MDHEN, CDR2 SYDVKM. The CDR3: CASSSGGTVSNQPQHF. In nucleotides, the CDR3 is TGTGCCAGCAGCTCAGGCGGGACAGTTAGCAATCAGCCCCAGCATTTT.

The rearrangement links TRBV5-1 to TRBJ2-1; 9 bases match TRBD1. CDR1 is SGHRS and CDR2 is YFSETQ in the germline V gene. CDR3 length equals 14 residues. V shed 6 bases and J 9 bases; nucleotides not matched to a gene: 10. The CDR3, as DNA: TGCGCCAGCACTAGGGGACAGGGTATGGGTGAGCAGTTCTTC. Amino acids: CASTRGQGMGEQFF.

The chain joins TRBV3-1 (or the pseudogene TRBV3-2) to TRBJ1-2, with 10 bases lining up with TRBD1. With V trimmed by 3 bases and J by 2 bases, 9 bases remained unmatched. CDR3 length equals 17 residues. Germline lookup yields CDR1 LGHDT and CDR2 YNNKEL (reference sequence). The CDR3, as DNA: TGTGCCAGCAGCCACCGCCCGGGGACAGGGGAAAACTATGGCTACACCTTC. Encoded protein: CASSHRPGTGENYGYTF.

This chain links TRBV9 with TRBJ2-1, with 8 bases that match TRBD2. Germline V gives CDR1 SGDLS, CDR2 YYNGEE. This CDR3 comprises 15 residues. Trimming cost V 0 bases and J 4 bases; bases outside gene matches: 3. CDR3 residues: CASSVGGGQYNEQFF. The DNA for the CDR3 is TGTGCCAGCAGCGTAGGCGGGGGGCAGTACAATGAGCAGTTCTTC.

The chain links TRBV2 to TRBJ2-2, with a possible D match to TRBD1 (7 bases). CDR3 length equals 15 residues. Germline values: CDR1 SNHLY, CDR2 FYNNEI. V gave up 3 bases and J gave up 4 bases, with 12 bases separating them. Here the CDR3 DNA reads TGTGCCAGCAGTGAGAACCAGGGGGGCACCGGGGAGCTGTTTTTT. Translation: CASSENQGGTGELFF.

This clone was seen only once. CDR3 nucleotides: TGTGCCAGCAGCTTTCCCGGACAGGGGGTAATGAACACTGAAGCTTTCTTT. Translation gives CASSFPGQGVMNTEAFF. The chain recombines TRBV5-5 with TRBJ1-1, with 10 bases aligning to TRBD1. Losses at the gene ends were 2 bases for V and 0 bases for J; bases not matched to a gene: 7. This CDR3 is 17 amino acids long. Germline values: CDR1 SGHKS, CDR2 YYEKEE (reference sequence).

The chain uses TRBV10-3 and TRBJ2-5; 15 nucleotides line up with TRBD2. This CDR3 is built from 18 residues. Germline values: CDR1 ENHRY, CDR2 SYGVKD. V was pared by 6 bases and J by 2 bases, with 10 bases of the junction left unmatched. The DNA for the CDR3 is TGTGCCATCAGGGAGCCGGGACTAGCGGGGGGCGAACAAGAGACCCAGTACTTC. Translation gives CAIREPGLAGGEQETQYF.

This clone has a single count. The rearrangement joins TRBV24-1 to TRBJ2-7, with 8 bases aligning to TRBD1. Germline V gene data show CDR1 as KGHDR and CDR2 as SFDVKD. This CDR3 has 15 residues. V lost 2 bases to trimming and J lost 6 bases; unmatched junction nucleotides: 8. The CDR3 DNA is TGTGCCACCAGTGATTCCCCGCAGGGGACAGGCGAGCAGTACTTC. It codes for CATSDSPQGTGEQYF.

The chain employs TRBV4-3 and TRBJ1-5; no definite D call. The length of the CDR3 is 15 residues. Trimming took off 3 bases at V and 0 bases at J, with 9 bases between the two ends. Per the germline V gene, CDR1 is LGHNA and CDR2 is YSLEER. CDR3 in DNA: TGCGCCAGCAGCCAGGAGTGGAATAGCAATCAGCCCCAGCATTTT. Translated: CASSQEWNSNQPQHF.

This rearrangement joins TRBV5-1 to TRBJ1-2; the match to TRBD1 covers 9 bases. Trimming at V came to 2 bases and at J to 2 bases, leaving 1 base not matched to a gene. Germline V gene data show CDR1 as SGHRS and CDR2 as YFSETQ. The CDR3 loop spans 14 amino acids. CDR3 sequence (DNA): TGCGCCAGCAGCTTACAGGGGGCGAACTATGGCTACACCTTC. This translates into CASSLQGANYGYTF.

This clone came up once. The chain recombines TRBV5-1 with TRBJ1-5; perhaps TRBD1 as D (5 bases). Trimming cost V 0 bases and J 5 bases, with 6 bases left between them. The CDR3 runs 13 residues. Germline V gene data show CDR1 as SGHRS and CDR2 as YFSETQ. The CDR3 sequence is CASSLVGDQPQHF. The CDR3 bases are TGCGCCAGCAGCTTGGTAGGGGATCAGCCCCAGCATTTT.

The rearrangement links TRBV7-9 to TRBJ2-5, with TRBD1 identical over 12 bases. V lost 5 bases, J lost 3 bases, and 7 bases stayed unmatched. Germline V gives CDR1 SEHNR, CDR2 FQNEAQ (reference sequence). This CDR3 has 16 residues. The CDR3 DNA is TGTGCCAGCAGCCTTACCGGGACAGGGGGCAAAGAGACCCAGTACTTC. Translation: CASSLTGTGGKETQYF.

The sample holds one count of this clone. The chain is built from TRBV5-4 and TRBJ2-2; 7 bases map to TRBD2. The germline CDR1 and CDR2 sequences are SGHNT and YYREEE (reference sequence). The V and J ends lost 4 bases and 3 bases, in that order; junction bases with no gene match: 9. This CDR3 is built from 16 residues. CDR3 coding DNA: TGTGCCAGCAGCCCGTCGACTCGGGGGGACACCGGGGAGCTGTTTTTT. This gives the protein CASSPSTRGDTGELFF.

The rearrangement joins TRBV27 to TRBJ1-1, with no clear D. The CDR3 length is 15 residues. Germline lookup yields CDR1 MNHEY and CDR2 SMNVEV (reference sequence). Deletions cut 2 bases from V and 1 base from J, with 11 bases between. CDR3 sequence reads: CASSLGPRQNTEAFF. The CDR3 DNA follows: TGTGCCAGCAGTTTAGGCCCCAGGCAGAACACTGAAGCTTTCTTT.

The chain combines TRBV6-5 with TRBJ2-1; TRBD2 agrees at 10 bases. The CDR3 spans 15 residues. Per germline, CDR1 MNHEY and CDR2 SVGAGI. The ends lost 6 bases at V and 9 bases at J; junction bases unmatched: 11. The CDR3 DNA reads TGTGCCAGCAGCCCAGCAGCGGGGGGGCCCAGTGAGCAGTTCTTC. Its translation: CASSPAAGGPSEQFF.

The rearrangement joins TRBV7-9 to TRBJ2-1, with 9 bases that match TRBD1. Per the germline V gene, CDR1 is SEHNR and CDR2 is FQNEAQ (reference sequence). This CDR3 has 15 amino acids. V lost 6 bases to trimming and J lost 8 bases; unmatched junction nucleotides: 11. The CDR3 coding sequence is TGTGCCAGCAGGGCCTCCGGACAGGGGATGGATGAGCAGTTCTTC. It encodes CASRASGQGMDEQFF.

The chain combines TRBV12-1 with TRBJ1-4; TRBD1, the table's D call, lacks a check against the DNA. TRBV12-1 is designated a pseudogene. CDR3 length: 17 residues. As DNA, the CDR3 is TGTGCCAGCAGCCCCGTTGGACAGGGGGAGTCGAGTGAAAAACTGTTTTTT. The encoded protein is CASSPVGQGESSEKLFF.

This chain uses TRBV27 with TRBJ1-1; a possible D gene is TRBD1 (6 bases). This CDR3 contains 15 residues. The V gene lost 6 bases and the J gene lost 7 bases, with 21 bases spanning the gap. CDR1 MNHEY and CDR2 SMNVEV come from the germline V gene (reference sequence). The CDR3 is CASSPRLTGLLEAFF. In DNA, the CDR3 is TGTGCCAGCAGCCCCCGGTTGACAGGTCTCCTTGAAGCTTTCTTT.

The chain uses TRBV27 and TRBJ2-7, with 8 bases that match TRBD2. Germline V CDR1 and CDR2: MNHEY, SMNVEV (reference sequence). Trimming at V came to 6 bases and at J to 5 bases, leaving 12 bases not matched to a gene. This CDR3 comprises 15 residues. CDR3 sequence: CASSQLAVPFHEQYF. The DNA for the CDR3 is TGTGCCAGCAGCCAACTAGCGGTCCCATTCCACGAGCAGTACTTC.

The chain is built from TRBV6-6 and TRBJ1-2; 7 bases align to TRBD1. The germline V gene has CDR1 MNHNY and CDR2 SVGAGI (reference sequence). Trimming at V came to 0 bases and at J to 5 bases, leaving 6 bases not matched to a gene. The CDR3 has 15 residues. CDR3 DNA: TGTGCCAGCAGTTACTCGTCCGGGACAGTTTATGGCTACACCTTC. Encoded protein: CASSYSSGTVYGYTF.

The chain carries TRBV2 and TRBJ2-1; 13 bases match TRBD2. Germline CDR1 reads SNHLY; CDR2 reads FYNNEI. Unmatched junction bases numbered 2, after V lost 5 bases and J lost 4 bases. The CDR3 is made up of 15 amino acids. The chain's CDR3 is CASSPGLAGYNEQFF. The CDR3 DNA follows: TGTGCCAGCAGTCCGGGACTAGCGGGATACAATGAGCAGTTCTTC.

This chain connects TRBV6-7 to TRBJ2-7, with TRBD2 identical over 8 bases. TRBV6-7 is classed as an ORF, of uncertain function. Trimming removed 5 bases from V and 0 bases from J; junction bases left unmatched: 9. The CDR3 loop spans 16 amino acids. The CDR3 sequence: CASSASERERSYEQYF. CDR3 nucleotide sequence: TGTGCCAGCAGTGCCTCCGAGCGGGAGCGCTCCTACGAGCAGTACTTC.

The J gene is TRBJ1-2, the V gene TRBV6-1, with D possibly being TRBD1 (6 bases). The CDR3 has 13 residues. In germline, CDR1 is MNHNS, CDR2 SASEGT. The germline V and J ends were trimmed by 3 bases and 2 bases, with 7 bases remaining between them. The CDR3 nucleotides read TGTGCCAGCAGTGAGGACAGAAACTATGGCTACACCTTC. This codes for CASSEDRNYGYTF.

The chain carries TRBV9 and TRBJ2-1; TRBD2 matches at 10 bases. The CDR3 is 15 residues long. Trimming at V came to 4 bases and at J to 5 bases, leaving 6 bases not matched to a gene. Germline V gene lookup returns CDR1 SGDLS and CDR2 YYNGEE. This CDR3 reads CASSRTTSGNNEQFF. In nucleotides, the CDR3 is TGTGCCAGCAGCAGAACCACTAGCGGGAACAATGAGCAGTTCTTC.

CDR3 amino acids: CSASQDGNTEAFF. The CDR3 coding sequence is TGCAGTGCTAGTCAGGATGGGAACACTGAAGCTTTCTTT. The V and J genes are TRBV20-1 and TRBJ1-1; no firm D call. The CDR3 contains 13 residues. Germline V gene lookup returns CDR1 DFQATT and CDR2 SNEGSKA (reference sequence). V lost 3 bases, J lost 1 base, and 9 bases lay in between.

The chain employs TRBV7-8 and TRBJ1-2, with TRBD1 matching 9 bases. The V gene end was trimmed by 5 bases and the J gene end by 4 bases; junction bases not matched to a gene: 11. CDR1 is SGHVS and CDR2 is FQNEAQ in the germline V gene. CDR3 length equals 16 residues. The CDR3 nucleotides read TGTGCCAGCAGCGGCCTTACCCGGGACAGGGTCTATGGCTACACCTTC. This encodes CASSGLTRDRVYGYTF.

The genes are TRBV19 and TRBJ2-5, with D perhaps TRBD2 (6 bases). V lost 7 bases and J lost 3, with 18 bases in between. The CDR3 covers 15 residues. Germline loops: CDR1 LNHDA, CDR2 SQIVND (reference sequence). The CDR3 spells CASKSGGAGEETQYF. CDR3 DNA sequence: TGTGCCAGTAAAAGCGGCGGGGCAGGCGAAGAGACCCAGTACTTC.